What follows is one T cell receptor beta chain and its context. This sample was taken from a study of OX40 agonist ivuxolimab in advanced cancers. Germline lookup yields CDR1 SGHTS and CDR2 YDEGEE. V dropped 5 bases and J dropped 2; count of bases not matched to a gene: 3. The CDR3 loop spans 14 amino acids. Libraries were prepared by immunoSEQ multiplex PCR; TCRdb keeps only in-frame clonotypes and omits some of them. In the table there are around 68,000 clones, around 87% of which are singletons. The sequence came from an adult with an advanced solid tumor such as melanoma, head and neck, liver or kidney cancer. The chain links TRBV5-8 to TRBJ1-3, with 8 nucleotides matching TRBD1. Sequencing used CD4+ or CD8+ T cells sorted from blood, obtained in a trial of the OX40 agonist ivuxolimab. CDR3 in DNA: TGTGCCAGCAGTGGGGGACAGGCTGGAAACACCATATATTTT. This encodes CASSGGQAGNTIYF.